The rows below give T cell receptor beta chains drawn from one sample of a study of blood T cells in healthy people across ages. In TCRdb, the 5' RACE reads were re-called with MiXCR into one record per CDR3 protein. This sample has 1.5 million to 2 million distinct CDR3 sequences, with under 30% found just once. Sequencing was carried out using blood. The receptor set was obtained from a woman aged 25 to 39 in good health. Each CDR3 is given with its conserved first and last residue. A D gene is named only where the DNA matches it firmly. Not every row has a clone size; where given, it reads once, few, many or a size class.

D gene | J gene | V gene | clone size | CDR3 protein
- | TRBJ2-7 | TRBV20-1 | - | CSVSRSGSAHEQYF
- | TRBJ1-6 | TRBV6-5 | - | CASSYLQGRNNSPLHF
TRBD2 | TRBJ2-1 | TRBV6-2/TRBV6-3 | few | CASTSGREEQFF
- | TRBJ1-1 | TRBV20-1 | - | CSASPLNTEAFF
TRBD2 | TRBJ2-7 | TRBV12-3/TRBV12-4 | many | CASRGSGGGREQYF
TRBD1 | TRBJ1-5 | TRBV20-1 | many | CSARGGGGGQPQHF
- | TRBJ2-2 | TRBV7-9 | - | CASSAQDTGYTGELFF
- | TRBJ1-2 | TRBV9 | - | CVSSVGNRDNYGYTF
TRBD2 | TRBJ2-7 | TRBV29-1 | many | CSVEDAGGPYEQYF
- | TRBJ1-1 | TRBV7-9 | - | CSSSLQGSLNTKAFF
- | TRBJ2-3 | TRBV5-1 | - | CASSALQMASDTQYF
TRBD2 | TRBJ2-5 | TRBV6-5 | - | CASSPGLAIKTQYF
- | TRBJ2-2 | TRBV7-2 | many | CASSFKGRDTGELFF
TRBD2 | TRBJ2-3 | TRBV12-3/TRBV12-4 | - | CASTGLAGGTQYF